These 5 T cell receptor beta chains came from one sample sequenced in a study of blood T cell repertoires in COVID-19. Assay: immunoSEQ multiplex PCR; the TCRdb copy retains only in-frame clones and omits some. The sample lists around 200,000 clones, about 80% seen once, with 4.4% in the top ten. Material: peripheral blood. These receptors were obtained from a man aged 50-60 years with active or convalescent COVID-19.

The chain has TRBV19 and TRBJ1-5; TRBD1 might be the D (6 bases). This CDR3 region has 15 residues. Trimming stripped 4 bases from V and 11 bases from J, with 21 bases between. Germline V gene sequence: CDR1 LNHDA, CDR2 SQIVND (reference sequence). CDR3 DNA: TGTGCCAGTAGTAGTTCAGGGGCTAGGGGCCGGGCCCAGCATTTT. It specifies CASSSSGARGRAQHF.

The chain combines TRBV2 with TRBJ1-3, with D maybe TRBD1 (5 bases). Per germline, CDR1 SNHLY and CDR2 FYNNEI. V lost 4 bases and J lost 3, with 10 bases in between. CDR3 size: 14 residues. The CDR3 DNA reads TGTGCCAGCAGTGTATGGGGGGTTGGAAACACCATATATTTT. It is translated as CASSVWGVGNTIYF.

The rearrangement links TRBV11-2 to TRBJ2-1, with TRBD1 matching 9 bases. CDR3 length: 16 amino acids. V gave up 1 base and J gave up 4 bases; unmatched junction bases: 5. Germline V gene lookup returns CDR1 SGHAT and CDR2 FQNNGV. The CDR3 DNA reads as TGTGCCAGCAGCTTAGCAGGGACAGGGCTTTACAATGAGCAGTTCTTC. It yields the protein CASSLAGTGLYNEQFF.

V gene TRBV11-1 combines with J gene TRBJ1-5; D is uncertain. The CDR3 runs 13 residues. Germline V gene data show CDR1 as SGHAT and CDR2 as FQDESV (reference sequence). Trimming left V 5 bases short and J 3 bases short, with 8 bases between. CDR3 coding DNA: TGTGCCAGCAGCCCCCAGGTCAATCAGCCCCAGCATTTT. Translating gives CASSPQVNQPQHF.

The chain employs TRBV2 and TRBJ2-5, with D maybe TRBD2 (6 bases). V shed 4 bases and J shed 1 base, with 10 bases lying between them. This CDR3 region has 14 residues. The germline gives CDR1 SNHLY, CDR2 FYNNEI. The CDR3 DNA reads TGTGCCAGCAGTGCGGTAGCGGTCCAAGAGACCCAGTACTTC. Translating gives CASSAVAVQETQYF.